Listed below are T cell receptor beta chains from one sample, sequenced in a study of blood T cell repertoires in COVID-19. Repertoires were generated with immunoSEQ multiplex PCR, while TCRdb's copy carries only in-frame clones and drops some. The table lists around 300,000 clones, 90% of them singletons. Sequenced material: PBMCs or T cells enriched from blood (not recorded which). The source of these receptors is a woman aged 18-29 years with acute COVID-19. The CDR3 runs from the conserved cysteine through the conserved F or W. The order of the fields is J gene, clone size, D gene, V gene, CDR3 protein, CDR3 DNA. D genes are given only for firm matches. Rows give clone size only sometimes, using once, few, many, or a class for an expanded clone.

TRBJ2-1 once TRBD1 TRBV7-3 CASRQGTGYNEQFF TGTGCCAGCAGACAAGGGACAGGATACAATGAGCAGTTCTTC
TRBJ2-7 few TRBD1 TRBV7-6 CASSPRTGASYEQYF TGTGCCAGCAGCCCACGGACAGGGGCATCCTACGAGCAGTACTTC
TRBJ1-4 NA NA TRBV6-5 CASRQGSTNEKLFF TGTGCCAGCAGGCAGGGTTCAACTAATGAAAAACTGTTTTTT
TRBJ1-2 NA NA TRBV27 CASSWRSGTGHGYTF TGTGCCAGCAGTTGGAGATCCGGGACTGGTCATGGCTACACCTTC
TRBJ1-2 NA NA TRBV3-1/TRBV3-2 CASSLFGQWTYGYTF TGTGCCAGCAGCCTTTTCGGGCAGTGGACTTATGGCTACACCTTC
TRBJ1-5 NA NA TRBV27 CASSRDNSNQPQHF TGTGCCAGCAGTCGTGACAATAGCAATCAGCCCCAGCATTTT
TRBJ2-7 NA NA TRBV18 CASSPGRTGYEQYF TGTGCCAGCTCACCAGGGAGGACCGGCTACGAGCAGTACTTC
TRBJ2-7 NA NA TRBV6-6 CASMAGSYEQYF TGTGCCAGCATGGCGGGAAGCTACGAGCAGTACTTC
TRBJ1-2 NA TRBD1 TRBV29-1 CSVEGIGRGNGYTF TGCAGCGTTGAAGGGATCGGCAGGGGGAATGGCTACACCTTC
TRBJ1-5 NA TRBD1 TRBV28 CASSVPGTGGHSNQPQHF TGTGCCAGCAGTGTACCCGGGACAGGGGGCCACAGCAATCAGCCCCAGCATTTT
TRBJ1-4 NA TRBD1 TRBV5-1 CASSLGQGSPGEKLFF TGCGCCAGCAGCCTCGGACAGGGGTCTCCGGGTGAAAAACTGTTTTTT
TRBJ2-1 NA TRBD2 TRBV7-9 CASSRLTSGSWGSYNEQFF TGTGCCAGCAGCCGACTGACTAGCGGGAGTTGGGGCTCCTACAATGAGCAGTTCTTC
TRBJ2-1 NA NA TRBV12-3/TRBV12-4 CASRAAGTRQFF TGTGCCAGCAGGGCCGCCGGGACTCGCCAGTTCTTC
TRBJ1-2 NA TRBD1 TRBV3-1/TRBV3-2 CASNLTGGAHGYTF TGTGCCAGCAACCTAACAGGGGGCGCGCATGGCTACACCTTC
TRBJ1-1 NA TRBD1 TRBV7-8 CASSSRGLNTEAFF TGTGCCAGCAGCTCCAGGGGGTTGAACACTGAAGCTTTCTTT
TRBJ1-1 NA NA TRBV7-3 CASSLGIETEAFF TGTGCCAGCAGCTTAGGTATAGAGACTGAAGCTTTCTTT
TRBJ1-1 NA TRBD1 TRBV5-4 CASSPPGTGNTEAFF TGTGCCAGCAGCCCGCCCGGGACAGGGAACACTGAAGCTTTCTTT
TRBJ2-1 NA NA TRBV7-3 CASSLTSPGHEQFF TGTGCCAGCAGCTTAACCTCTCCTGGCCATGAGCAGTTCTTC
TRBJ1-1 NA NA TRBV2 CASSDSGLFAEAFF TGTGCCAGCAGTGATTCAGGTCTGTTCGCTGAAGCTTTCTTT
TRBJ2-1 NA NA TRBV5-1 CASSPGTPSYEQFF TGCGCCAGCAGCCCCGGGACTCCTAGCTATGAGCAGTTCTTC
TRBJ2-7 NA NA TRBV7-2 CASSLSGRGGEQYF TGTGCCAGCAGCCTTTCCGGACGGGGAGGCGAGCAGTACTTC
TRBJ2-2 NA NA TRBV7-9 CASSSRQLNGTGELFF TGTGCCAGCAGCTCGAGACAGCTCAATGGCACCGGGGAGCTGTTTTTT
TRBJ2-2 NA TRBD2 TRBV19 CASTPRPLGGLTGELFF TGTGCCAGTACTCCTAGACCTCTGGGAGGGCTTACCGGGGAGCTGTTTTTT
TRBJ2-1 NA TRBD1 TRBV28 CASSQDRVLKFF TGTGCCAGCAGTCAAGACAGGGTCCTAAAGTTCTTC
TRBJ2-7 NA TRBD1 TRBV27 CASSSPGQGVYEQYF TGTGCCAGCAGTTCACCGGGACAGGGCGTCTACGAGCAGTACTTC
TRBJ2-3 NA TRBD2 TRBV4-2 CASSQASGRAVDTQYF TGTGCCAGCAGCCAAGCTAGCGGGAGGGCCGTCGATACGCAGTATTTT
TRBJ2-5 NA NA TRBV2 CASSQTQTQYF TGTGCCAGCAGTCAAACTCAGACCCAGTACTTC
TRBJ1-2 NA NA TRBV6-5 CASSHRQVKGYTF TGTGCCAGCAGTCATCGACAGGTCAAGGGCTACACCTTC
TRBJ2-7 once NA TRBV5-5 CASSLDLDYSEYF TGTGCCAGCAGCTTGGATTTAGATTACTCGGAGTACTTC
TRBJ2-5 NA NA TRBV28 CASRGTSKETQYF TGTGCCAGCAGGGGGACTTCCAAAGAGACCCAGTACTTC
TRBJ1-4 NA NA TRBV28 CASSFRGSTNEKLFF TGTGCCAGCAGTTTTAGGGGATCGACTAATGAAAAACTGTTTTTT
TRBJ1-5 NA TRBD1 TRBV28 CASSETGMKPQHF TGTGCCAGCAGTGAGACAGGGATGAAGCCCCAGCATTTT
TRBJ1-1 NA NA TRBV28 CASSLDPGALFTEAFF TGTGCCAGCAGTCTGGACCCTGGGGCATTGTTCACTGAAGCTTTCTTT
TRBJ1-1 NA NA TRBV24-1 CATSDSGAAGVTEAFF TGTGCCACCAGTGATTCGGGGGCCGCGGGGGTCACTGAAGCTTTCTTT
TRBJ1-1 NA TRBD1 TRBV28 CASSPRGRGDTEAFF TGTGCCAGCAGTCCCCGCGGCAGGGGGGACACTGAAGCTTTCTTT
TRBJ2-2 NA TRBD1 TRBV5-1 CASSFGDRGSGELFF TGCGCCAGCAGCTTTGGAGACAGGGGATCCGGGGAGCTGTTTTTT
TRBJ2-2 NA NA TRBV4-2 CASSQEQGLATGELFF TGTGCCAGCAGCCAGGAGCAGGGTCTGGCCACCGGGGAGCTGTTTTTT
TRBJ1-2 NA TRBD1 TRBV28 CASRYPGTGPSGYTF TGTGCCAGCAGATACCCCGGGACAGGACCGAGCGGCTACACCTTC
TRBJ1-2 NA NA TRBV7-9 CASSLGIIGAGYTF TGTGCCAGCAGCTTAGGGATCATTGGGGCTGGCTACACCTTC
TRBJ2-7 NA NA TRBV2 CASTPVPVSYEQYF TGTGCCAGCACCCCCGTCCCTGTTTCCTACGAGCAGTACTTC
TRBJ1-1 NA NA TRBV7-9 CASSFDGLAEAFF TGTGCCAGCAGCTTTGACGGACTCGCTGAAGCTTTCTTT
TRBJ2-1 NA NA TRBV7-9 CASSSLAYSYNEQFF TGTGCCAGCAGCTCACTAGCATATTCCTACAATGAGCAGTTCTTC